What follows are 5 T cell receptor beta chains derived from one specimen sequenced in a study of blood T cell repertoires in COVID-19 (dated by TCRdb to the early 2020s). To prepare the library, the immunoSEQ multiplex PCR assay was applied. Here the immuneACCESS table is served through TCRdb, limited to in-frame sequences with V and J called. Missing clones are a known gap in these copies; in checked studies unresolved V genes cover under half, and the rest lacks a known reason. Recorded for this sample are over 90,000 clones; 75% to 90% of them occurred a single time. The ten top clones hold around 1.6% of the sample. Source material: peripheral blood. These receptors originate from a man older than 75 with acute or convalescent COVID-19.

This clone was seen once. This chain joins TRBV30 and TRBJ2-7; 11 nucleotides match TRBD2. J gave up 10 bases and V 0 bases, and 14 bases lay outside the gene matches. Germline CDR1 GTSNPN, CDR2 SVGIG (reference sequence). This CDR3 comprises 16 residues. The CDR3 nucleotides are TGTGCCTGGAGTGTAGGGCTAGCGGGAGGATCGGGAACCCAGTACTTC. Translated: CAWSVGLAGGSGTQYF.

J is TRBJ2-7 and V is TRBV2; D may be TRBD1 (5 bases). V gave up 4 bases and J gave up 2 bases, with 9 bases separating them. The germline CDR1 and CDR2 sequences are SNHLY and FYNNEI. The length of the CDR3 is 13 residues. The CDR3 sequence: CASSADSTYEQYF. The CDR3 DNA reads TGTGCCAGCAGTGCCGACAGTACCTACGAGCAGTACTTC.

The gene calls are TRBV5-4 and TRBJ2-1; 10 nucleotides match TRBD2. With V trimmed by 1 base and J by 10 bases, 8 bases remained unmatched. The CDR3 runs to 15 residues. Germline V gene sequence: CDR1 SGHNT, CDR2 YYREEE (reference sequence). The CDR3 is CASSLFSSGGREQFF. The CDR3 DNA reads as TGTGCCAGCAGCTTGTTTTCTAGCGGGGGACGGGAGCAGTTCTTC.

The CDR3 protein is CAWTLFSTDTQYF. The DNA of the CDR3 is TGTGCCTGGACCCTTTTTAGCACAGATACGCAGTATTTT. The chain carries TRBV30 and TRBJ2-3, with D uncertain. Trimming took off 4 bases at V and 0 bases at J, with 8 bases between the two ends. Germline V gene lookup returns CDR1 GTSNPN and CDR2 SVGIG (reference sequence). This CDR3 is built from 13 residues.

This clone was counted once. V usage is TRBV19 and J usage is TRBJ2-1; D call uncertain. Between the trimmed V and J ends, which lost 4 bases and 5 bases, there was a span of 9 bases. Germline V lookup: CDR1 LNHDA, CDR2 SQIVND (reference sequence). The CDR3 extends over 13 amino acids. CDR3 in DNA: TGTGCCAGTAGTACTTACTTAGACAATGAGCAGTTCTTC. Amino acid sequence: CASSTYLDNEQFF.